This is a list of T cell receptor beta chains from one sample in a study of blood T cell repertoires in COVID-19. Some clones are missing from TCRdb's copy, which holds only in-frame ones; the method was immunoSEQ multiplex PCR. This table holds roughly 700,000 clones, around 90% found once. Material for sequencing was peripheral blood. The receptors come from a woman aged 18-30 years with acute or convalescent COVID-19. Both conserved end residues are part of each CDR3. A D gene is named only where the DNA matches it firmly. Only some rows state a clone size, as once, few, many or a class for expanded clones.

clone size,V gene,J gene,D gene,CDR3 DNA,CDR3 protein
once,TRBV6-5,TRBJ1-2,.,TGTGCCAGCAGTTCAGGGTTCGGCTACACCTTC,CASSSGFGYTF
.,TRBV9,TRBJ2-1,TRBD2,TGTGCCAGCAGCGTAGGCCTAGCGGGGGTGCACAATGAGCAGTTCTTC,CASSVGLAGVHNEQFF
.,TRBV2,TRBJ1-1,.,TGTGCCAGCAGTGAAAGTCTAGGGGAAAACACTGAAGCTTTCTTT,CASSESLGENTEAFF
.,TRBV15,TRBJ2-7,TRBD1,TGTGCCACCAGCAGAGGAACCGGGACAGCTAACTACGAGCAGTACTTC,CATSRGTGTANYEQYF
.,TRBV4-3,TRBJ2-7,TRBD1,TGCGCCAGCAGCCAAGAGAGTGCGAACTTTAGGGACAGGGTATACTACGAGCAGTACTTC,CASSQESANFRDRVYYEQYF
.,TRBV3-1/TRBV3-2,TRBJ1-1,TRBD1,TGTGCCAGCAGCCAAGATTTGGACAGGGGGTGGACTGAAGCTTTCTTT,CASSQDLDRGWTEAFF
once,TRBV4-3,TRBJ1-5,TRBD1,TGCGCCAGCAGCCAAGAAATTCCCCTTCGACAGGGTCGGCAGCCCCAGCATTTT,CASSQEIPLRQGRQPQHF
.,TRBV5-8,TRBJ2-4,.,TGTGCCAGCAGACCATCTTACCTAGTAGCCAAAAACATTCAGTACTTC,CASRPSYLVAKNIQYF
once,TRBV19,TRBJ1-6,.,TGTGCCAGTACCACTTGGTCCGCTCGGGGATCACCCCTCCACTTT,CASTTWSARGSPLHF
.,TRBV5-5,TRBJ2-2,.,TGTGCCAGCAGCTTAATCGTGACCGGGGAGCTGTTTTTT,CASSLIVTGELFF
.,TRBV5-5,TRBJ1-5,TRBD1,TGTGCCAGCAGCTTTGGGACAGGGGGCAATCAGCCCCAGCATTTT,CASSFGTGGNQPQHF
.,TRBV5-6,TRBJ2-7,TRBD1,TGTGCCAGCAGCTTGGGACAGGGTAACGAGCAGTACTTC,CASSLGQGNEQYF
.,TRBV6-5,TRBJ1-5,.,TGTGCCAGCAGCAGACAGGTAAACAATCAGCCCCAGCATTTT,CASSRQVNNQPQHF
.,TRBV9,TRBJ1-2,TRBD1,TGTGCCAGCAGCGTAGATGGCGGACAGGGAACTGGCTACACCTTC,CASSVDGGQGTGYTF
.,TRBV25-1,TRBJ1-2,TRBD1,TGTGCCAGCATTGGACAGGGACCTAACTATGGCTACACCTTC,CASIGQGPNYGYTF
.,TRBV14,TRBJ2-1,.,TGTGCCAGCAGCCAAGATCGTAACAATGAGCAGTTCTTC,CASSQDRNNEQFF
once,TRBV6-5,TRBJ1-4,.,TGTGCCAGCAGTTATGCGGAGACAGACTTCAATGAAAAACTGTTTTTT,CASSYAETDFNEKLFF
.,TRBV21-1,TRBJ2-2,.,TGTGCCAGCAGCGGCGGGGTATGGCGGGCTGGGCTGTTTTTT,CASSGGVWRAGLFF
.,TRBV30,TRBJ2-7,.,TGTGCCTGGGAAAGTGAGCTCTACGAGCAGTACTTC,CAWESELYEQYF
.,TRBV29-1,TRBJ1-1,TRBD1,TGCAGCGTTCTCCCCGGACAGGGGATGAACACTGAAGCTTTCTTT,CSVLPGQGMNTEAFF
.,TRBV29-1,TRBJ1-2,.,TGCAGCGTTACTACGGATTATGGCTACACCTTC,CSVTTDYGYTF
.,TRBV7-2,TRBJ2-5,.,TGTGCCAGCAGCTTAGCAGGACAATACCAAGAGACCCAGTACTTC,CASSLAGQYQETQYF
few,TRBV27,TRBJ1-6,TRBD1,TGTGCCAGCAGTTTATTCCCGGGACAGGGCTCTTCACCCCTCCACTTT,CASSLFPGQGSSPLHF
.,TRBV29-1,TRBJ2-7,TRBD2,TGCAGCGCCTTCGACTCGGGGGGGCTATACGAGCAGTACTTC,CSAFDSGGLYEQYF
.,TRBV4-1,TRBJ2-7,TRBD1,TGCGCCAGCAGCCAATTCTCCGGGACAGAAGCCTACGAGCAGTACTTC,CASSQFSGTEAYEQYF
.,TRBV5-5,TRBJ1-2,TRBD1,TGTGCCAGCAGCTTGGTGACAGGGGGTTATGGCTACACCTTC,CASSLVTGGYGYTF
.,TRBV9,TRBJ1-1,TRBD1,TGTGCCAGCAGCGTTTGGACAGGAGCCCCTGAAGCTTTCTTT,CASSVWTGAPEAFF
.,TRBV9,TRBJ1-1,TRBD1,TGTGCCAGCAGCGTAGCGCAGGGGGTAGGGGCAAGTGAAGCTTTCTTT,CASSVAQGVGASEAFF
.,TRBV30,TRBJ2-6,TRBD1,TGTGCCTTGCGCGGGCAGGGGGCGCGGGGGGCCAACGTCCTGACTTTC,CALRGQGARGANVLTF
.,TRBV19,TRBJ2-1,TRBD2,TGTGCCACTCGCCACTTTAGCGGGGGGGCCTTATTACAAGGTGAGCAGTTCTTC,CATRHFSGGALLQGEQFF
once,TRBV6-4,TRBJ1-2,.,TGTGCCAGCAGTAAAAGGGGCGGCTATGGCTACACCTTC,CASSKRGGYGYTF
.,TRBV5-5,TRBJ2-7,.,TGTGCCAGCAACCCCGACTTTGGTTGGGTTGTCTACGAGCAGTACTTC,CASNPDFGWVVYEQYF
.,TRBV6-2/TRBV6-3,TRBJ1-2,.,TGTGCCAGCAGTCCGGGTCAGAACTATGGCTACACCTTC,CASSPGQNYGYTF
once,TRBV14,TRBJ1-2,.,TGTGCCAGCAGCCAAGTGGGGGGTTTTGGCTACACCTTC,CASSQVGGFGYTF
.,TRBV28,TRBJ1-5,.,TGTGCCAGCAGTTTGTGGAGTTTGAACCAGCCCCAGCATTTT,CASSLWSLNQPQHF
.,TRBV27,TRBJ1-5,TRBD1,TGTGCCAGCAGACGACAGGGAATTTCTAATCAGCCCCAGCATTTT,CASRRQGISNQPQHF
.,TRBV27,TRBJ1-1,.,TGTGCCAGCAGTTGGGGCAGGTCGATAACTGAAGCTTTCTTT,CASSWGRSITEAFF
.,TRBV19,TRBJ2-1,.,TGTGCCAGTAGTATAATCGGGGGAAAAATGAGCAATGAGCAGTTCTTC,CASSIIGGKMSNEQFF
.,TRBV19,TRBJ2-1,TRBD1,TGTGCCACTAACAGGGGTAGTAACAATGAGCAGTTCTTC,CATNRGSNNEQFF
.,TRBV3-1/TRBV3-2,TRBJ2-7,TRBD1,TGTGCCAGCAGCCAAATGGGACAGGGGCAGTCCGAGCAGTACTTC,CASSQMGQGQSEQYF
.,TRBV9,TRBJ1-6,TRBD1,TGTGCCAGCAGCGTGTCCGGGACAGGGAACTCACCCCTCCACTTT,CASSVSGTGNSPLHF
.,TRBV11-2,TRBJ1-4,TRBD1,TGTGCCAGCAGCCGACAGGGGGTAACTAATGAAAAACTGTTTTTT,CASSRQGVTNEKLFF
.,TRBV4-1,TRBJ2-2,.,TGCGCCAGCAGCCAAGAAACTAGGAACACCGGGGAGCTGTTTTTT,CASSQETRNTGELFF
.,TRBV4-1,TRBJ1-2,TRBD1,TGCGCCAGCAGCCTGACAGGGGGCGTATTTGACTATGGCTACACCTTC,CASSLTGGVFDYGYTF
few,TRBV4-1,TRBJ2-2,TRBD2,TGCGCCAGCAGCCAAGTGCTAGCGGGGGTTACGGGGACCGGGGAGCTGTTTTTT,CASSQVLAGVTGTGELFF
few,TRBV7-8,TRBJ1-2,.,TGTGCCAGCAGCCGAGACTTACAGCTTTTCTATGGCTACACCTTC,CASSRDLQLFYGYTF